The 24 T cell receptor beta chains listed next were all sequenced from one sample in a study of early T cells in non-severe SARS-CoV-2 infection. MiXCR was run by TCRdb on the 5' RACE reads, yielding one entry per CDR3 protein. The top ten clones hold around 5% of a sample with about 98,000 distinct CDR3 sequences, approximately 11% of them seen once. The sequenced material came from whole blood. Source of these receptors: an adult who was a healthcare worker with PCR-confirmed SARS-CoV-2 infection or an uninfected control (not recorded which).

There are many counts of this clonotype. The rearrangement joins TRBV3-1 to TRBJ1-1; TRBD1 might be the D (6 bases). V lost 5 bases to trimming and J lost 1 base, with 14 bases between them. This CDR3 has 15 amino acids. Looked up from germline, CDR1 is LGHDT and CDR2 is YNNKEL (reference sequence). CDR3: CASSAGHSRNTEAFF. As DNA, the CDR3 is TGTGCCAGCAGCGCGGGACACTCTCGGAACACTGAAGCTTTCTTT.

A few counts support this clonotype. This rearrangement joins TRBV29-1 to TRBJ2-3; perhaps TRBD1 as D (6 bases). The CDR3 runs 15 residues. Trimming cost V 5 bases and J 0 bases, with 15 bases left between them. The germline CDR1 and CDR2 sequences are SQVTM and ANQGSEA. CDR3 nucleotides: TGCAGCGTTTACAGGGTCCGGCCTAGCACAGATACGCAGTATTTT. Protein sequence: CSVYRVRPSTDTQYF.

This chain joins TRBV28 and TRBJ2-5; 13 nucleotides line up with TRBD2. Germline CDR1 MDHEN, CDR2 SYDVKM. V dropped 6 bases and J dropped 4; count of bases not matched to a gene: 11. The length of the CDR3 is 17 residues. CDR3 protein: CASSSGTSGKRLETQYF. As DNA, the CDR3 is TGTGCCAGCAGCTCCGGGACTAGCGGGAAACGGTTAGAGACCCAGTACTTC.

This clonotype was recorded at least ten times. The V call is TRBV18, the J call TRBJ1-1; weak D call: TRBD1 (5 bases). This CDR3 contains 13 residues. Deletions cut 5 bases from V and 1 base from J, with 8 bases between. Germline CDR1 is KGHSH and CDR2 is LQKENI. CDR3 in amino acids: CASSTGANTEAFF. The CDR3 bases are TGTGCCAGCTCAACCGGGGCGAACACTGAAGCTTTCTTT.

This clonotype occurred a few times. The CDR3: CASSRRPGQGSGSYNSPLHF. The CDR3 nucleotides read TGTGCCAGCTCACGACGCCCGGGACAGGGTTCTGGGTCCTATAATTCACCCCTCCACTTT. V gene TRBV18 combines with J gene TRBJ1-6; 9 bases match TRBD1. Germline V gene sequence: CDR1 KGHSH, CDR2 LQKENI. The CDR3 is 20 amino acids. The junction had 14 bases not matched to a gene; V was cut back by 4 bases and J by 1 base.

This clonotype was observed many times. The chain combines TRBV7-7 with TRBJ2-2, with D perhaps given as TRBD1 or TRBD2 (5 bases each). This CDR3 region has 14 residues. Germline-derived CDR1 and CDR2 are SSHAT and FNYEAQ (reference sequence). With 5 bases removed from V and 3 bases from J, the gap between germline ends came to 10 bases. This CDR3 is CASSLTGHTGELFF. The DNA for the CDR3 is TGTGCCAGCAGCCTCACGGGGCACACCGGGGAGCTGTTTTTT.

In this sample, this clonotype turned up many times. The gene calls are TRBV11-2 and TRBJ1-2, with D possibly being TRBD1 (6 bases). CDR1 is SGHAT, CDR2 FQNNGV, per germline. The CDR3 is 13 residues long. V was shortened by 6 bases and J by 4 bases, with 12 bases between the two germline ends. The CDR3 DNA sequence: TGTGCCAGCAGACAAGACAGGATCTATGGCTACACCTTC. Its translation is CASRQDRIYGYTF.

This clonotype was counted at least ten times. CDR3 sequence: CASSSAGGRETQYF. CDR3 in DNA: TGTGCCAGCAGTTCCGCGGGGGGGAGAGAGACCCAGTACTTC. This sequence joins TRBV28 and TRBJ2-5; 9 nucleotides line up with TRBD2. The CDR3 is 14 amino acids. Unmatched junction bases numbered 4, after V lost 4 bases and J lost 4 bases. Germline-derived CDR1 and CDR2 are MDHEN and SYDVKM. The full variable domain, in which reference TRBV28 and TRBJ2-5 provide the parts outside the CDR3, is DVKVTQSSRYLVKRTGEKVFLECVQDMDHENMFWYRQDPGLGLRLIYFSYDVKMKEKGDIPEGYSVSREKKERFSLILESASTNQTSMYLCASSSAGGRETQYFGPGTRLLVL.

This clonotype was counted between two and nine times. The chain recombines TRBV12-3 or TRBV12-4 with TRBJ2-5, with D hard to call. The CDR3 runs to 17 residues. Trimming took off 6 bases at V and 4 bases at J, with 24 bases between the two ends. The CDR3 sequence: CASSLRQRLTIRETQYF. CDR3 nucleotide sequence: TGTGCCAGCAGCCTAAGGCAGCGACTCACCATCCGAGAGACCCAGTACTTC.

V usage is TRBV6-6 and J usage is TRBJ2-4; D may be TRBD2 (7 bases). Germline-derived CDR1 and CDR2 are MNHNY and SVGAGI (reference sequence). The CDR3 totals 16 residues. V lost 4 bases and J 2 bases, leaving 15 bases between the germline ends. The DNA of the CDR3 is TGTGCCAGCAGTTCTTGGGGGGGGGCGACCAAAAACATTCAGTACTTC. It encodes CASSSWGGATKNIQYF.

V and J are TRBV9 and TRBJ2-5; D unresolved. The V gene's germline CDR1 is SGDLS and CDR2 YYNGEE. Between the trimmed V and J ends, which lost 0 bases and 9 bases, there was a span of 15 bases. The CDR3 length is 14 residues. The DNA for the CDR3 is TGTGCCAGCAGCGTAGGATCAGGACCTTGGGCCCAGTACTTC. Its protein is CASSVGSGPWAQYF.

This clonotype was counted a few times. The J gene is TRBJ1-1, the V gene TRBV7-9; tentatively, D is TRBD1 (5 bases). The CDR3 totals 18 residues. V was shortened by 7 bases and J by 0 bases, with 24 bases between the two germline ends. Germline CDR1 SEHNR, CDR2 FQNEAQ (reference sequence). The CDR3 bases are TGTGCCAGCACCCCCGGCAGGACACCGAATTTGATGAACACTGAAGCTTTCTTT. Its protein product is CASTPGRTPNLMNTEAFF.

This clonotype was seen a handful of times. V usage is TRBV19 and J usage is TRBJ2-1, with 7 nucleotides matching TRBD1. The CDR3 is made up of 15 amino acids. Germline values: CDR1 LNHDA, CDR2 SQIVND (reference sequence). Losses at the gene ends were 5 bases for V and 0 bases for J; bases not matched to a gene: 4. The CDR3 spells CASSVGTVSYNEQFF. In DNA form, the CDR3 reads TGTGCCAGTAGTGTCGGGACAGTCTCCTACAATGAGCAGTTCTTC.

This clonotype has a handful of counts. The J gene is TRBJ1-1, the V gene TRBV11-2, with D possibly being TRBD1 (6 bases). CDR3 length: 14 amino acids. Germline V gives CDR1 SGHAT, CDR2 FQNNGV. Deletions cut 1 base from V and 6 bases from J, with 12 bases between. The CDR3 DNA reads TGTGCCAGCAGCTTAGGGGGGGCAGCAGCTGAAGCTTTCTTT. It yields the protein CASSLGGAAAEAFF.

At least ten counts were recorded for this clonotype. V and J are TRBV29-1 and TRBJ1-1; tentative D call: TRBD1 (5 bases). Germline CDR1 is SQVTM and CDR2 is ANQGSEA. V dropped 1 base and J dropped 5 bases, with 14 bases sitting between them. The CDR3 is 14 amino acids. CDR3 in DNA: TGCAGCGTTGAAGTACTGGGGGTGGCGACTGAAGCTTTCTTT. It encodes CSVEVLGVATEAFF.

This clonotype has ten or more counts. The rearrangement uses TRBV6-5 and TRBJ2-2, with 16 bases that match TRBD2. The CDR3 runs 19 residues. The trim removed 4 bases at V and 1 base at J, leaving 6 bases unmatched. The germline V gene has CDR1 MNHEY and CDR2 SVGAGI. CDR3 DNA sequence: TGTGCCAGCAGTTCCCCGGGACTAGCGGGAGGGATGAACACCGGGGAGCTGTTTTTT. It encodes CASSSPGLAGGMNTGELFF.

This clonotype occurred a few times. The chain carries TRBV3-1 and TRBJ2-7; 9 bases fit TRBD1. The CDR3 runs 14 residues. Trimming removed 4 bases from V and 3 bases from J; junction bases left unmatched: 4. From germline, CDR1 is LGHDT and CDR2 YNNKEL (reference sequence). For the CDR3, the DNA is TGTGCCAGCAGCCTCCCGGGACAGGGCTACGAGCAGTACTTC. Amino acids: CASSLPGQGYEQYF.

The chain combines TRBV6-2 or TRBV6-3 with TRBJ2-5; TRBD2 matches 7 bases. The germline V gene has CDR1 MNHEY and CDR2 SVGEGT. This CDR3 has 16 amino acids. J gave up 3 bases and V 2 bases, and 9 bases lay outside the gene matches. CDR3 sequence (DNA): TGTGCCAGCAGTTACCAAGCCGGAGGGAGGGAAGAGACCCAGTACTTC. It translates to CASSYQAGGREETQYF.

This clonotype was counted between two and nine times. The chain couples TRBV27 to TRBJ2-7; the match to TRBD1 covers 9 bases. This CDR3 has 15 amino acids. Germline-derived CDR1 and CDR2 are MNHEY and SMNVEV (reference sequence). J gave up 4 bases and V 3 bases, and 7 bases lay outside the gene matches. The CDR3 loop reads CASSLGQGAGYEQYF. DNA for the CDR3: TGTGCCAGCAGTTTGGGACAGGGCGCGGGTTACGAGCAGTACTTC.

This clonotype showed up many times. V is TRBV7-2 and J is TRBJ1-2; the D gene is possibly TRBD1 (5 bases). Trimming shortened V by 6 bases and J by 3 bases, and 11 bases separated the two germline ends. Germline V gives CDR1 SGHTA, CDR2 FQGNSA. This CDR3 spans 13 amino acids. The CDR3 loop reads CASSLGQDYGYTF. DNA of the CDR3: TGTGCCAGCAGTTTGGGGCAGGACTATGGCTACACCTTC. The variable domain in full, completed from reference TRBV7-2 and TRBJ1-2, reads GAGVSQSPSNKVTEKGKDVELRCDPISGHTALYWYRQSLGQGLEFLIYFQGNSAPDKSGLPSDRFSAERTGGSVSTLTIQRTQQEDSAVYLCASSLGQDYGYTFGSGTRLTVV.

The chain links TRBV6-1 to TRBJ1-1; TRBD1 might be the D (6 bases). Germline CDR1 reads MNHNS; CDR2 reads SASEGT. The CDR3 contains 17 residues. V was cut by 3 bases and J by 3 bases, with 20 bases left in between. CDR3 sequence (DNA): TGTGCCAGCAGTGATCTCTATCGCGGGACAATCTACACTGAAGCTTTCTTT. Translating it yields CASSDLYRGTIYTEAFF.

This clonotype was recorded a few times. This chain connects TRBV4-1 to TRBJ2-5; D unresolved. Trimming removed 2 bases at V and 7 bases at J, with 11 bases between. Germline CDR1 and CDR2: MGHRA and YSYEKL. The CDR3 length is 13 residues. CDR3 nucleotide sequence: TGCGCCAGCAGCCAAAGTACCCCCGGGACCCAGTACTTC. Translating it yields CASSQSTPGTQYF.

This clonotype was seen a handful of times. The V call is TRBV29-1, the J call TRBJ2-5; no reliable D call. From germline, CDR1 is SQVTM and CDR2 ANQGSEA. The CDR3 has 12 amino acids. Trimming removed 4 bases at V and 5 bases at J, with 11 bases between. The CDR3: CSVVGLRETQYF. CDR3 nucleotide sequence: TGCAGCGTTGTTGGTTTACGGGAGACCCAGTACTTC.

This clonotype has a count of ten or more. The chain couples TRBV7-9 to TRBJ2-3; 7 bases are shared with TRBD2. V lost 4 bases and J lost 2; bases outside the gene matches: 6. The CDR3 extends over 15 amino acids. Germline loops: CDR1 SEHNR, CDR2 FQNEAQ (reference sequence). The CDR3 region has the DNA TGTGCCAGCAGCTCGATAGCGGGCCTCACAGATACGCAGTATTTT. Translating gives CASSSIAGLTDTQYF.